This entry describes one T cell receptor beta chain. TCRdb's table, derived via immunoSEQ multiplex PCR, lists solely in-frame clones and lacks some. The table has around 53,000 clones, 75% to 80% seen once. The data belong to a study of OX40 agonist ivuxolimab in advanced cancers. Overall study context: Treatment of patients was with ivuxolimab, an agonistic anti-OX40 (CD134) antibody. At doses from 0.01 to 10 mg/kg, patients were given intravenous ivuxolimab every 2 weeks.

The input for sequencing was CD4+ or CD8+ T cells sorted from blood, taken in a trial of the OX40 agonist ivuxolimab. The TCR was taken from an adult with an advanced solid tumor such as melanoma, head and neck, liver or kidney cancer.

The CDR3 DNA reads as TGTGCCAGCAGCGTAGGGGGGAATGTAAATGAGCAGTTCTTC. Its translation: CASSVGGNVNEQFF. The chain has TRBV9 and TRBJ2-1; D possibly matches TRBD1 or TRBD2 (5 bases each). The germline CDR1 and CDR2 sequences are SGDLS and YYNGEE. The V end lost 0 bases, the J end lost 7 bases, and 11 bases lay between the germline ends. The CDR3 loop spans 14 amino acids.